This T cell receptor (beta chain) was observed in a study of sequential checkpoint blockade in melanoma. On the study more broadly: Both treatment sequences were followed by maintenance nivolumab. DNA from 91 pretreatment tumor samples underwent TCRβ immunosequencing. Overall study findings and caveats: Patients with week-13 increases in T-cell fraction and clonality benefited about 30 times more often. Mutational load did not correlate with tumor T-cell fraction or clonality.

Method: immunoSEQ multiplex PCR; TCRdb's copy keeps in-frame clones and lacks some. The sample contains roughly 21,000 clones, around 27% of which appear only once. Concerning this clone itself: Its antigen is not identified.

Germline CDR1 reads KGHSH; CDR2 reads LQKENI. The CDR3 has 14 amino acids. The ends were cut back, 4 bases at V and 7 bases at J, with 13 bases in the middle. As to treatment: randomized to nivolumab then ipilimumab (arm A) or the reverse (arm B). The TCR sequence derives from a human donor with melanoma. The rearrangement joins TRBV18 to TRBJ1-4; D unresolved. Sequenced material: tumor tissue (inferred from file names), taken from a patient given nivolumab and ipilimumab in sequence. CDR3 region: CASSRQRDPEKLFF. The CDR3 DNA sequence: TGTGCCAGCTCACGTCAGCGTGACCCTGAAAAACTGTTTTTT.